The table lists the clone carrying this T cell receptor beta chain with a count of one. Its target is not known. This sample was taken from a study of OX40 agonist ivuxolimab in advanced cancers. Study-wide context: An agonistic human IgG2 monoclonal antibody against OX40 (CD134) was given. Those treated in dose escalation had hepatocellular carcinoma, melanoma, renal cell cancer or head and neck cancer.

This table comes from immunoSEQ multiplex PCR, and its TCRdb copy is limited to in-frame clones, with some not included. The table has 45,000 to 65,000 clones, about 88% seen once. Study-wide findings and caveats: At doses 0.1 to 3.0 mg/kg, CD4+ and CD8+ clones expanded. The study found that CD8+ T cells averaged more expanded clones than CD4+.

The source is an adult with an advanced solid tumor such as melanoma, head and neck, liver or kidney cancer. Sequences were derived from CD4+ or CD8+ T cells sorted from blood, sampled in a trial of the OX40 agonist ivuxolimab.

This CDR3 is CASSRTGPNTQYF. DNA of the CDR3: TGTGCCAGCAGTAGGACAGGGCCCAATACGCAGTATTTT. V is TRBV6-5 and J is TRBJ2-3, with 8 bases that match TRBD1. The CDR3 sequence is 13 residues long. CDR1 and CDR2 (germline): MNHEY, SVGAGI. The ends lost 5 bases at V and 7 bases at J; junction bases unmatched: 5.